This TCR beta chain comes out of a study of CD8+ T cells in alopecia areata. Per germline, CDR1 MNHEY and CDR2 SMNVEV (reference sequence). V gave up 3 bases and J gave up 1 base, with 9 bases separating them. This CDR3 has 14 residues. Once RNA had been extracted, it was reverse transcribed into cDNA to act as the sequencing template. Some clones are missing from TCRdb's copy, which holds only in-frame ones; the method was immunoSEQ multiplex PCR. This sample has 69,000 or so clones; 60% occur once, and the top ten carry roughly 15%. The chain recombines TRBV27 with TRBJ1-2; D gene uncertain. This TCR came from a human donor with alopecia areata. The starting material was CD8+ T cells sorted from blood, obtained at week 0. This CDR3 is CASSFSGINYGYTF. The CDR3 DNA is TGTGCCAGCAGTTTTTCGGGGATTAACTATGGCTACACCTTC.